What follows describes a single TCR beta chain. Its antigen is still unknown. These data come from a study of beta chain features in type 1 diabetes. Study background: Healthy donors and patients showed comparable age, gender and cell yields. Study-wide findings and caveats: TCRB repertoires of naive, central memory and Treg cells appeared more similar among patients than among healthy donors. When VDJ junctions were examined, type 1 diabetes patients showed fewer insertions and more deletions. For Type 1 diabetes patients, all four CD4+ subsets carried TCRB CDR3s that were moderately but significantly shorter.

V was pared by 3 bases and J by 7 bases, with 3 bases of the junction left unmatched. The germline V gene encodes CDR1 SGHTA and CDR2 FQGTGA. The CDR3 totals 13 residues. Sorted populations all had greater than 98% purity. The sequenced template was cDNA made from the entire isolated RNA. Clones were sequenced by immunoSEQ multiplex PCR, and TCRdb holds only the in-frame ones, with some missing. The sample lists roughly 300,000 clones, 13% to 15% occurring once. The receptor comes from a man younger than 45 with type 1 diabetes. The sample was naive CD4+ T cells from blood. V is TRBV7-3 and J is TRBJ2-1; 7 nucleotides match TRBD2. The CDR3 region has the DNA TGTGCCAGCAGCTTTATTAGCGGGAATGAGCAGTTCTTC. Its protein product is CASSFISGNEQFF.